Reported below is one TCR beta chain. Antigen specificity is unknown. The sample is drawn from a study of PD-1 blockade in classical Hodgkin lymphoma. Study-wide results and caveats: Complete responders started with a diversity level that resembled newly diagnosed patients at baseline. Although disease activity or prior therapy may be involved, causes of the repertoire differences remain undefined.

Per the germline V gene, CDR1 is SGHRS and CDR2 is YFSETQ. The CDR3 spans 16 residues. With 6 bases clipped from V and 0 bases from J, the junction kept 6 bases outside the gene matches. Time point noted: cycle 4 day 1 (C4D1), after 6 weeks of nivolumab. The patients all showed relapse after autologous stem cell transplantation, while their brentuximab vedotin exposure varied. Isolation of CD4+ T cells from thawed PBMCs was performed by magnetic negative selection. Method: immunoSEQ multiplex PCR; TCRdb's copy keeps in-frame clones and lacks some. The table has roughly 18,000 clones, about three quarters seen once.

The receptor comes from a human donor with classical Hodgkin lymphoma. This specimen was CD4+ T cells from blood, taken before the fourth cycle of nivolumab. V usage is TRBV5-1 and J usage is TRBJ2-1; the match to TRBD2 covers 10 bases. The CDR3 reads CASTSLAGSSYNEQFF. The CDR3 bases are TGCGCCAGCACTTCACTAGCGGGGAGCTCCTACAATGAGCAGTTCTTC.